Shown below are 26 T cell receptor beta chains from a single sample sequenced in a study of shared clonotypes between healthy human individuals. CD8 cells classed as naive were CD45RO-negative and positively selected for CCR7, excluding terminally differentiated effector memory CD45RA+ cells. Profiled with immunoSEQ multiplex PCR; TCRdb holds only in-frame clones, not every one. Among millions of clones, about 95% were seen once, and the ten largest hold approximately 1.2%. What was sequenced was naive CD8+ T cells sorted from blood. These receptors were collected from a man aged 18 to 30 in good health.

The V and J genes are TRBV27 and TRBJ2-3, with TRBD2 identical over 8 bases. Trimming at V came to 0 bases and at J to 4 bases, leaving 6 bases not matched to a gene. This CDR3 comprises 16 residues. Germline CDR1 is MNHEY and CDR2 is SMNVEV (reference sequence). The CDR3 DNA is TGTGCCAGCAGTTTATCAGCGGGAGTCCCCCCAGATACGCAGTATTTT. Its protein is CASSLSAGVPPDTQYF.

V gene TRBV6-5 combines with J gene TRBJ2-7, with D possibly being TRBD1 (6 bases). CDR3 length: 13 amino acids. CDR1 and CDR2 from the germline V gene are MNHEY and SVGAGI. V was pared by 2 bases and J by 2 bases, with 7 bases between. CDR3 in DNA: TGTGCCAGCAGTTACCGACAGGCCTACGAGCAGTACTTC. Encoded protein: CASSYRQAYEQYF.

This chain joins TRBV29-1 and TRBJ2-1; 12 positions match TRBD2. The V gene's germline CDR1 is SQVTM and CDR2 ANQGSEA. The length of the CDR3 is 16 residues. V trimming: 4 bases; J trimming: 6 bases; junction bases outside the gene matches: 10. The CDR3, as DNA: TGCAGCGTTGCTTCTAGCGGGAGGGCCTATGGCAATGAGCAGTTCTTC. This translates into CSVASSGRAYGNEQFF.

V gene TRBV27 combines with J gene TRBJ1-1; 10 bases line up with TRBD1. V was clipped by 4 bases and J by 2 bases; unmatched bases: 4. There are 15 residues in the CDR3. Germline V gene lookup returns CDR1 MNHEY and CDR2 SMNVEV (reference sequence). Written as DNA, the CDR3 is TGTGCCAGCAGTTGGGGACAGGGGTTCAACACTGAAGCTTTCTTT. Protein product: CASSWGQGFNTEAFF.

V is TRBV7-8 and J is TRBJ2-5; no firm D call. Germline CDR1 reads SGHVS; CDR2 reads FQNEAQ. Trimming shortened V by 5 bases and J by 1 base, and 8 bases separated the two germline ends. CDR3 length equals 13 residues. CDR3 in DNA: TGTGCCAGCAGCCGGCCCGCCCAAGAGACCCAGTACTTC. Translated, it gives CASSRPAQETQYF.

This sequence joins TRBV29-1 and TRBJ2-7; possible D gene TRBD1, 6 bases. V shed 4 bases and J shed 1 base, with 11 bases lying between them. Germline lookup yields CDR1 SQVTM and CDR2 ANQGSEA. The CDR3 loop spans 13 amino acids. CDR3 DNA sequence: TGCAGCGTTGCCAGGGGTTTATCCTACGAGCAGTACTTC. Translating gives CSVARGLSYEQYF.

The rearrangement links TRBV30 to TRBJ2-5; 7 nucleotides agree with TRBD2. The tail of the sequence fits TRBJ2-7 better, so the J call may be wrong. This CDR3 region has 15 residues. CDR1 and CDR2 from the germline V gene are GTSNPN and SVGIG (reference sequence). The CDR3 loop is CAWSVLAGASYEQYF. The CDR3 DNA is TGTGCCTGGAGTGTACTCGCGGGAGCATCCTACGAGCAGTACTTC.

The gene calls are TRBV27 and TRBJ2-3; D unclear. V lost 4 bases and J 1 base, leaving 6 bases between the germline ends. From germline, CDR1 is MNHEY and CDR2 SMNVEV (reference sequence). The CDR3 loop spans 13 amino acids. This chain's CDR3 is CASSWVGTDTQYF. In DNA, the CDR3 is TGTGCCAGCAGTTGGGTGGGCACAGATACGCAGTATTTT.

The CDR3 reads CSVVGARADTQYF. CDR3 nucleotide sequence: TGCAGCGTTGTAGGGGCGCGGGCAGATACGCAGTATTTT. The V call is TRBV29-1, the J call TRBJ2-3; D is tentatively TRBD1 or TRBD2 (5 bases each). CDR1 is SQVTM and CDR2 is ANQGSEA in the germline V gene. The CDR3 is 13 amino acids. V lost 4 bases to trimming and J lost 4 bases, with 12 bases between them.

Details on this clone: This same CDR3 is encoded by further DNA sequences in the sample. This rearrangement joins TRBV5-1 to TRBJ2-5; D may be TRBD2 (5 bases). Per the germline V gene, CDR1 is SGHRS and CDR2 is YFSETQ. V was pared by 0 bases and J by 5 bases, with 8 bases between. The CDR3 runs to 13 residues. CDR3 sequence: CASSLEGAETQYF. In nucleotides, the CDR3 is TGCGCCAGCAGCTTGGAGGGAGCCGAGACCCAGTACTTC.

The genes are TRBV6-5 and TRBJ2-7, with TRBD1 identical over 7 bases. Per germline, CDR1 MNHEY and CDR2 SVGAGI. Trimming took 0 bases from V and 2 from J; bases not matched to a gene: 4. This CDR3 comprises 15 residues. CDR3 coding DNA: TGTGCCAGCAGTTACTCGAGGGACAGTACCTACGAGCAGTACTTC. It yields the protein CASSYSRDSTYEQYF.

The chain carries TRBV27 and TRBJ2-3; tentative D call: TRBD2 (5 bases). V lost 0 bases, J lost 2 bases, and 9 bases lay in between. The CDR3 length is 15 residues. Germline V gives CDR1 MNHEY, CDR2 SMNVEV (reference sequence). The CDR3 region has the DNA TGTGCCAGCAGTTTATCCGCTAGCACCACAGATACGCAGTATTTT. Translated: CASSLSASTTDTQYF.

The chain couples TRBV6-6 to TRBJ1-3, with no clear D. V was trimmed by 6 bases and J by 4 bases, leaving 19 bases between them. There are 16 residues in the CDR3. Germline V gene data show CDR1 as MNHNY and CDR2 as SVGAGI (reference sequence). This CDR3 reads CASRFAITVEGNTIYF. DNA for the CDR3: TGTGCCAGCAGGTTCGCTATCACAGTGGAAGGAAACACCATATATTTT.

In the case of this clone: Other DNA sequences in this sample translate to the same CDR3. The chain employs TRBV2 and TRBJ2-3; D unresolved. The V end lost 3 bases, the J end lost 0 bases, and 10 bases lay between the germline ends. The V gene's germline CDR1 is SNHLY and CDR2 FYNNEI. CDR3 length: 15 amino acids. Here the CDR3 reads CASSEGSTSTDTQYF. The CDR3 DNA reads as TGTGCCAGCAGTGAGGGCTCGACTAGCACAGATACGCAGTATTTT.

The V call is TRBV9, the J call TRBJ1-3; 7 positions agree with TRBD1. This CDR3 is 16 amino acids long. V was clipped by 3 bases and J by 2 bases; unmatched bases: 8. Germline V CDR1 and CDR2: SGDLS, YYNGEE. CDR3 nucleotides: TGTGCCAGCAGCGCCTTTCCAGGGGGGACTGGAAACACCATATATTTT. Translation: CASSAFPGGTGNTIYF.

The rearrangement uses TRBV2 and TRBJ1-1; tentative D call: TRBD1 (6 bases). Trimming left V 4 bases short and J 2 bases short, with 11 bases between. Germline assignment: CDR1 SNHLY and CDR2 FYNNEI. The CDR3 runs 14 residues. CDR3 sequence reads: CASSVNRDNTEAFF. CDR3 sequence (DNA): TGTGCCAGCAGTGTTAACAGGGACAACACTGAAGCTTTCTTT.

The chain links TRBV28 to TRBJ2-5, with D perhaps matching TRBD2 (6 bases). The CDR3 is made up of 13 amino acids. Trimming removed 4 bases at V and 4 bases at J, with 10 bases between. From germline, CDR1 is MDHEN and CDR2 SYDVKM. Here the CDR3 reads CASSWRDTETQYF. For the CDR3, the DNA is TGTGCCAGCAGTTGGAGGGATACAGAGACCCAGTACTTC.

CDR3 coding DNA: TGCGCCAGCAGGGGCCTGGGGACAGGGAACTACGAGCAGTACTTC. Translating gives CASRGLGTGNYEQYF. The V call is TRBV5-1, the J call TRBJ2-7; 9 bases fit TRBD1. The CDR3 totals 15 residues. The V gene's germline CDR1 is SGHRS and CDR2 YFSETQ. V lost 5 bases and J lost 3; bases outside the gene matches: 9.

The rearrangement uses TRBV27 and TRBJ2-7; the match to TRBD2 covers 8 bases. Germline V lookup: CDR1 MNHEY, CDR2 SMNVEV (reference sequence). After removal of 2 bases from V and 7 bases from J, the junction contained 10 bases not matched to a gene. There are 15 residues in the CDR3. The CDR3 reads CASSLGTRGEKEQYF. CDR3 bases: TGTGCCAGCAGTTTAGGGACTAGGGGGGAGAAGGAGCAGTACTTC.

Regarding this clone: Other DNA variants within this sample encode the same CDR3. This chain joins TRBV30 and TRBJ2-3; perhaps TRBD2 as D (5 bases). Trimming shortened V by 0 bases and J by 3 bases, and 7 bases separated the two germline ends. Looked up from germline, CDR1 is GTSNPN and CDR2 is SVGIG (reference sequence). The CDR3 runs to 13 residues. Here the CDR3 DNA reads TGTGCCTGGAGTGTAACGGGAACAGATACGCAGTATTTT. As protein: CAWSVTGTDTQYF.

On this clone itself: Other DNA sequences in the sample encode the same CDR3. The chain combines TRBV4-3 with TRBJ2-7; D ambiguous. The germline V gene has CDR1 LGHNA and CDR2 YSLEER. The CDR3 totals 15 residues. V lost 0 bases and J 0 bases, leaving 9 bases between the germline ends. CDR3 DNA sequence: TGCGCCAGCAGCCAAGAACGCGGCGGCTCCTACGAGCAGTACTTC. Translation gives CASSQERGGSYEQYF.

The V and J genes are TRBV27 and TRBJ2-5, with TRBD2 matching 7 bases. The V gene end was trimmed by 7 bases and the J gene end by 5 bases; junction bases not matched to a gene: 13. CDR3 length equals 15 residues. The germline gives CDR1 MNHEY, CDR2 SMNVEV (reference sequence). The CDR3 is CASTPLSGVGETQYF. For the CDR3, the DNA is TGTGCCAGCACTCCGTTGAGCGGGGTCGGTGAGACCCAGTACTTC.

This clone was observed a single time. V and J are TRBV13 and TRBJ2-7; TRBD1 or TRBD2 may be the D gene (6 bases each). Trimming cost V 4 bases and J 2 bases, with 15 bases left between them. There are 15 residues in the CDR3. Germline CDR1 and CDR2: PRHDT and FYEKMQ (reference sequence). CDR3 sequence (DNA): TGTGCCAGCAGCTCGCGGGACATTGAACCCTACGAGCAGTACTTC. Residues: CASSSRDIEPYEQYF.

CDR3 loop: CASSGGQGHGYTF. DNA for the CDR3: TGTGCCAGCAGCGGTGGACAGGGCCATGGCTACACCTTC. V is TRBV9 and J is TRBJ1-2, with 8 bases fitting TRBD1. Germline CDR1 and CDR2: SGDLS and YYNGEE. After removal of 3 bases from V and 6 bases from J, the junction contained 4 bases not matched to a gene. This CDR3 has 13 amino acids.

This clone was found once. The chain couples TRBV30 to TRBJ2-7; 7 bases match TRBD1. The V gene end was trimmed by 1 base and the J gene end by 2 bases; junction bases not matched to a gene: 2. There are 13 residues in the CDR3. The V gene's germline CDR1 is GTSNPN and CDR2 SVGIG (reference sequence). The CDR3 sequence is CAWSEGAPYEQYF. The CDR3 DNA follows: TGTGCCTGGAGTGAGGGGGCACCCTACGAGCAGTACTTC.

The chain joins TRBV2 to TRBJ2-5; D might be TRBD2 (5 bases). V was clipped by 2 bases and J by 5 bases, with 12 bases between them. Germline V gives CDR1 SNHLY, CDR2 FYNNEI. This CDR3 spans 14 amino acids. The CDR3 DNA reads TGTGCCAGCAGTGAAACACTAGGCGGGGAGACCCAGTACTTC. This translates into CASSETLGGETQYF.